Below are 13 T cell receptor beta chains sequenced from a single sample in a study of cytomegalovirus exposure and HLA in healthy donors. Both 60 Vbeta primers and 13 Jbeta primers went into the PCR. Profiling relied on immunoSEQ multiplex PCR, and the TCRdb table lists in-frame clones only, not all of them. The sample consists of some 110,000 clones, over 75% of them appearing once. The sequencing sample was made of PBMCs. The receptors here all came from a man aged 55 to 70 in good health and CMV-seronegative.

The rearrangement uses TRBV27 and TRBJ1-5; D is undetermined. Germline V gene data show CDR1 as MNHEY and CDR2 as SMNVEV (reference sequence). The length of the CDR3 is 14 residues. Between the trimmed V and J ends, which lost 6 bases and 6 bases, there was a span of 15 bases. CDR3 in DNA: TGTGCCAGCAGCCCTAGACCAGTGGGTCAGCCCCAGCATTTT. The encoded protein is CASSPRPVGQPQHF.

J is TRBJ1-6 and V is TRBV6-1, with 10 nucleotides matching TRBD1. CDR3 size: 15 residues. V lost 6 bases to trimming and J lost 9 bases; unmatched junction nucleotides: 8. Germline assignment: CDR1 MNHNS and CDR2 SASEGT. CDR3 nucleotide sequence: TGTGCCAGCAGGGAGGGACAGGGGTTGAGTTCACCCCTCCACTTT. This sequence encodes CASREGQGLSSPLHF.

The chain couples TRBV14 to TRBJ2-7; D perhaps matches TRBD1 (6 bases). Germline CDR1 is SGHDN and CDR2 is FVKESK. V lost 4 bases and J lost 5, with 15 bases in between. The CDR3 runs 14 residues. CDR3 residues: CASSRAQGWDEQYF. DNA for the CDR3: TGTGCCAGCAGCCGAGCCCAGGGGTGGGACGAGCAGTACTTC. The variable domain in full, with the rest retrieved from reference TRBV14 and TRBJ2-7, is EAGVTQFPSHSVIEKGQTVTLRCDPISGHDNLYWYRRVMGKEIKFLLHFVKESKQDESGMPNNRFLAERTGGTYSTLKVQPAELEDSGVYFCASSRAQGWDEQYFGPGTRLTVT.

The chain combines TRBV5-1 with TRBJ1-1, with D possibly TRBD1 on 5 matching bases. The V gene's germline CDR1 is SGHRS and CDR2 YFSETQ. V lost 3 bases, J lost 1 base, and 10 bases lay in between. The CDR3 sequence is 14 residues long. CDR3 region: CASSYRQTNTEAFF. The CDR3 nucleotides are TGCGCCAGCAGCTACCGACAGACGAACACTGAAGCTTTCTTT.

Note on this clone: Other DNA sequences in the sample encode the same CDR3. The gene calls are TRBV5-4 and TRBJ2-5, with 8 bases identical to TRBD2. J lost 1 base, V lost 0 bases, and 5 bases had no gene match. The germline gives CDR1 SGHNT, CDR2 YYREEE (reference sequence). The CDR3 sequence is 16 residues long. CDR3 bases: TGTGCCAGCAGCTTGGCCGGGAGGGGCGGCCAAGAGACCCAGTACTTC. Amino acid sequence: CASSLAGRGGQETQYF.

The chain recombines TRBV5-1 with TRBJ1-4; no clear D gene. Germline V lookup: CDR1 SGHRS, CDR2 YFSETQ. This CDR3 comprises 17 residues. Trimming removed 0 bases from V and 8 bases from J, with 20 bases in between. CDR3 sequence reads: CASSLVHSPTSKEKLFF. For the CDR3, the DNA is TGCGCCAGCAGCTTGGTTCACTCACCCACCTCAAAAGAAAAACTGTTTTTT.

The V and J genes are TRBV2 and TRBJ1-3; D might be TRBD1 (5 bases). The germline V gene has CDR1 SNHLY and CDR2 FYNNEI. V dropped 7 bases and J dropped 4 bases, with 14 bases sitting between them. This CDR3 is built from 14 residues. As DNA, the CDR3 is TGTGCCAGCACCCTGGGGGGGGTCGGAAACACCATATATTTT. This gives the protein CASTLGGVGNTIYF.

CDR3 protein: CASSQGPDGYTF. The CDR3 DNA reads TGTGCCAGCAGTCAGGGTCCGGATGGCTACACCTTC. The J gene is TRBJ1-2, the V gene TRBV7-2; tentative D call: TRBD1 (5 bases). V lost 6 bases and J 6 bases, leaving 11 bases between the germline ends. CDR3 length: 12 residues. Per the germline V gene, CDR1 is SGHTA and CDR2 is FQGNSA.

This sequence joins TRBV9 and TRBJ1-5; no firm D call. V lost 2 bases and J lost 0, with 9 bases in between. The CDR3 length is 15 residues. CDR1 SGDLS and CDR2 YYNGEE come from the germline V gene. The CDR3 nucleotides read TGTGCCAGCAGCGTCTCTAGTAATAGCAATCAGCCCCAGCATTTT. Its translation is CASSVSSNSNQPQHF.

The chain links TRBV6-1 to TRBJ1-4; 8 bases are a match to TRBD1. This CDR3 has 15 residues. Germline CDR1 MNHNS, CDR2 SASEGT. Unmatched junction bases numbered 10, after V lost 5 bases and J lost 8 bases. The CDR3 sequence is CASSHQGAGGEKLFF. CDR3 DNA: TGTGCCAGCAGTCACCAGGGGGCAGGAGGCGAAAAACTGTTTTTT.

CDR3 sequence reads: CSAREGRETQYF. The CDR3 DNA is TGCAGCGCGCGGGAGGGGCGGGAGACCCAGTACTTC. V and J are TRBV29-1 and TRBJ2-5; TRBD2 aligns across 9 bases. The CDR3 sequence is 12 residues long. With V trimmed by 7 bases and J by 5 bases, 5 bases remained unmatched. CDR1 SQVTM and CDR2 ANQGSEA come from the germline V gene.

This clone was found a few times. The J gene is TRBJ1-1, the V gene TRBV6-5; 8 nucleotides agree with TRBD1. The germline gives CDR1 MNHEY, CDR2 SVGAGI. J gave up 6 bases and V 6 bases, and 9 bases lay outside the gene matches. The CDR3 is 14 amino acids. The CDR3 sequence is CASRSGQGKAEAFF. Written as DNA, the CDR3 is TGTGCCAGCAGATCTGGACAGGGAAAGGCTGAAGCTTTCTTT.

This clone was counted a single time. The rearrangement links TRBV28 to TRBJ2-5; a weak D match, TRBD1 (5 bases). CDR1 MDHEN and CDR2 SYDVKM come from the germline V gene. V shed 6 bases and J shed 3 bases, with 11 bases lying between them. The CDR3 consists of 13 residues. CDR3 residues: CASRMTAKETQYF. The CDR3 nucleotides read TGTGCCAGCAGAATGACAGCGAAAGAGACCCAGTACTTC.